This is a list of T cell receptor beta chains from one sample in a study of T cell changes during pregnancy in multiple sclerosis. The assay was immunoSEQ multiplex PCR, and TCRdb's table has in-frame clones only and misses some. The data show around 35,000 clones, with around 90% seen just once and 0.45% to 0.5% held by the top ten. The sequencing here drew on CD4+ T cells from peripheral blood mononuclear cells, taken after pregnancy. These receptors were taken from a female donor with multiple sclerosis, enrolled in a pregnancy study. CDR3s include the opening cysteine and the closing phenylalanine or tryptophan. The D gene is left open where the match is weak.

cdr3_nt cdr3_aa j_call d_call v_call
TGCGCCAGCAGCTTGTTGGCAGACACTGAAGCTTTCTTT CASSLLADTEAFF TRBJ1-1 - TRBV5-1
TGTGCCAGCACTTCGGACAGGGGCTACGAGCAGTACTTC CASTSDRGYEQYF TRBJ2-7 TRBD1 TRBV6-5
TGTGCCAGCAGCTCCGGACAGGGTTTTTACACTGAAGCTTTCTTT CASSSGQGFYTEAFF TRBJ1-1 TRBD1 TRBV7-6
TGTGCCAGCAGCTTGCCCTCAGGGAACACTGAAGCTTTCTTT CASSLPSGNTEAFF TRBJ1-1 - TRBV5-4
TGTGCCAGCAGTGAAGCGGGGCGAGGCACAGATACGCAGTATTTT CASSEAGRGTDTQYF TRBJ2-3 - TRBV6-1
TGTGCCAGCAGCCAAGGACAGGTTTACACTGGAAACACCATATATTTT CASSQGQVYTGNTIYF TRBJ1-3 TRBD1 TRBV9
TGTGCCAGCAGCTGGCCCGGGAACTATGGCTACACCTTC CASSWPGNYGYTF TRBJ1-2 - TRBV5-4
TGTGCCAGCAGCGCCTTGGCAGGTAACTACGAGCAGTACTTC CASSALAGNYEQYF TRBJ2-7 - TRBV11-2
TGTGCCAGCACTTGGGGCTCCAATCAGCCCCAGCATTTT CASTWGSNQPQHF TRBJ1-5 - TRBV28
TGTGCCAGCAGTTTATCTTGGACTAGCGGGAGGGGACACAATGAGCAGTTCTTC CASSLSWTSGRGHNEQFF TRBJ2-1 TRBD2 TRBV27
TGTGCCAGCAGCCCACTACCCCGGACAGGGGGCTATGCTGGAAACACCATATATTTT CASSPLPRTGGYAGNTIYF TRBJ1-3 TRBD1 TRBV7-9